This TCR beta chain was recorded in a study of cytomegalovirus exposure and HLA in healthy donors. Findings and limits, study-wide: Sequences of the TCR beta chain were said to predict the HLA-A and HLA-B alleles of most subjects accurately. One variant, a missense change in DCLRE1C, was linked in a later analysis to TCR beta V- and J-gene trimming. Reports showed the classifier diagnosing cytomegalovirus status with high specificity and sensitivity. Sequencing had likely introduced a cluster of highly shared sequence variants as an artifact.

Use of 60 Vbeta and 13 Jbeta primers characterized the PCR. This table comes from immunoSEQ multiplex PCR, and its TCRdb copy is limited to in-frame clones, with some not included. The sample holds 160,000 or so clones; 82% are singletons and the top ten take 0.5%. The germline gives CDR1 SGHAT, CDR2 FQNNGV. CDR3 length equals 14 residues. Turning to this clone: Its antigen is not identified.

This TCR came from a woman aged 45 to 65 in good health and CMV-seronegative. V and J are TRBV11-2 and TRBJ2-5, with unresolved D. The DNA end favors TRBJ2-7, so the J call may be wrong. The sample consisted of PBMCs. CDR3 bases: TGTGCCAGCAGCTTAAAGGCGGCAGACTACGAGCAGTACTTC. It translates to CASSLKAADYEQYF.